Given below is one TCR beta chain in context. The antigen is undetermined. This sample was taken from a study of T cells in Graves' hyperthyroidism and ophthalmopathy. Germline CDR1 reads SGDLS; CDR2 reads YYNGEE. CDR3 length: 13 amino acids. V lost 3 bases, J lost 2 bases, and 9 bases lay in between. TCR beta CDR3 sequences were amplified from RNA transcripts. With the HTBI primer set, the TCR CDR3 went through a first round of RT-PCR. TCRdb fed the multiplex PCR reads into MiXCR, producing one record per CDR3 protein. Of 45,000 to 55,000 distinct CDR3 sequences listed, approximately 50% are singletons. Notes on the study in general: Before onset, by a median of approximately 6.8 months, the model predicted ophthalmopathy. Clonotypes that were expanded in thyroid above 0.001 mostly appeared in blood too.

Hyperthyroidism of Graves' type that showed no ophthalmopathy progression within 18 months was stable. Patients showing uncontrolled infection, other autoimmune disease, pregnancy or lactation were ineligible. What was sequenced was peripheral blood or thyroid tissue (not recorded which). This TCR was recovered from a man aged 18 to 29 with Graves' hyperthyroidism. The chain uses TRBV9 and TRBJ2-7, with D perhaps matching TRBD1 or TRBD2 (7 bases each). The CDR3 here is CASSAGGAYEQYF. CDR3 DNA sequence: TGTGCCAGCAGCGCAGGGGGGGCCTACGAGCAGTACTTC.